The rows below give T cell receptor beta chains drawn from one sample of a study of CD8 T cells in ankylosing spondylitis. TCRdb re-called the 5' RACE reads through MiXCR, storing one row per CDR3 protein. The sample records 150,000 to 200,000 distinct CDR3 sequences, 13% being singletons. The sequenced sample consisted of blood, either unsorted or a sorted T cell fraction (not recorded which). The receptor source for this set is a female donor with ankylosing spondylitis or in good health (not recorded which). Each CDR3 is given with its conserved first and last residue.

j_call v_call cdr3_aa
TRBJ2-7 TRBV7-2 CASSLLGIEQYF
TRBJ2-7 TRBV6-5 CASSYSLGYEQYF
TRBJ2-7 TRBV29-1 CSVEGSTYEQYF
TRBJ1-1 TRBV18 CASSPREGTEAFF
TRBJ2-1 TRBV4-2 CASSQVELANNEQFF
TRBJ2-7 TRBV7-9 CASSLGASISEQYF
TRBJ1-5 TRBV12-3/TRBV12-4 CASSQGAQPQHF
TRBJ2-7 TRBV6-5 CASRHTDNEQYF
TRBJ1-5 TRBV7-2 CASSLFTGSNQPQHF
TRBJ2-7 TRBV14 CASSQDLALSPYEQYF
TRBJ1-1 TRBV2 CASRGMNTEAFF
TRBJ2-2 TRBV25-1 CASRHQAGELFF
TRBJ2-1 TRBV12-3/TRBV12-4 CASRFQRDSSYNEQFF
TRBJ1-3 TRBV5-1 CASSLATGVSGNTIYF
TRBJ1-1 TRBV4-3 CASSQDPTGVMNTEAFF
TRBJ2-3 TRBV6-2/TRBV6-3 CASRPGLNTDTQYF
TRBJ2-2 TRBV9 CASSVEVLAGGARAGELFF
TRBJ1-6 TRBV20-1 CSARSGGPNSPLHF
TRBJ1-2 TRBV5-5 CASSFDGDYGYTF
TRBJ2-1 TRBV5-1 CASLMGQGSYNEQFF
TRBJ2-7 TRBV3-1 CASSQGLAAGEQYF
TRBJ2-7 TRBV7-9 CASSTTGSYEQYF
TRBJ2-2 TRBV7-8 CASSRTGGEVAGELFF
TRBJ1-2 TRBV5-1 CASTDGRDYGYTF
TRBJ1-1 TRBV5-1 CASSPTDFMNTEAFF
TRBJ1-1 TRBV5-1 CASSRETGMNTEAFF
TRBJ1-2 TRBV27 CASSSAGEAYYGYTF
TRBJ2-1 TRBV2 CASQREGRSEQFF
TRBJ2-5 TRBV20-1 CSAPGTGLQETQYF
TRBJ2-3 TRBV5-5 CASTSFTDTQYF
TRBJ1-1 TRBV19 CASIPGQNTEAFF
TRBJ2-1 TRBV12-5 CASKREGGNEQFF
TRBJ2-7 TRBV11-2 CASSFSGTTTYEQYF
TRBJ2-4 TRBV29-1 CSVQTGVKAKNIQYF
TRBJ1-5 TRBV3-1 CASSQGGTGQPQHF
TRBJ2-2 TRBV29-1 CSVHTSSTGELFF
TRBJ2-2 TRBV20-1 CSARDGNTGELFF
TRBJ2-2 TRBV5-6 CASSPPPFGTGVPGELFF
TRBJ1-3 TRBV12-3/TRBV12-4 CASRQISGNTIYF
TRBJ2-5 TRBV7-9 CASSRYPEGVETQYF
TRBJ1-1 TRBV15 CATSRDFQGDWGTEAFF
TRBJ2-3 TRBV5-6 CASTSPATSGRGTQYF
TRBJ2-5 TRBV3-1 CASSPRGSGMEETQYF
TRBJ2-7 TRBV20-1 CSARRDRGDEQYF
TRBJ2-1 TRBV6-1 CASSPLVAAGVSNEQFF
TRBJ1-5 TRBV12-3/TRBV12-4 CASVLGTGFEAQHF
TRBJ2-7 TRBV20-1 CSAKSTSVYEQYF
TRBJ2-7 TRBV20-1 CSAREPPWMGRYEQYF
TRBJ1-2 TRBV9 CASSVAADSNYGYTF
TRBJ2-7 TRBV7-2 CASSLAVLVYEQYF
TRBJ2-6 TRBV9 CASSGLTGPSAANVLTF
TRBJ2-1 TRBV28 CASRPVAGGYNQQFF
TRBJ1-5 TRBV5-1 CASSFLPADDQPQHF
TRBJ1-2 TRBV5-1 CASSFEEGYGYTF
TRBJ2-2 TRBV15 CATSRDSGTNTGELFF